Following are 9 T cell receptor beta chains from one sample sequenced in a study of identical twins. In TCRdb, the 5' RACE reads were re-called with MiXCR into one record per CDR3 protein. The data contain 220,000 or so distinct CDR3 sequences, about 7.3% of them singletons. These same data were also listed under a study on yellow fever vaccine responses in identical twins.

Sequencing used memory (CD45RO+) T cells sorted from blood. These receptors were collected from a woman aged 18-30 years in good health.

The chain couples TRBV3-1 to TRBJ2-5; D not certain. The CDR3 totals 14 residues. CDR1 is LGHDT and CDR2 is YNNKEL in the germline V gene (reference sequence). Trimming left V 4 bases short and J 3 bases short, with 12 bases between. The CDR3 sequence is CASSLEARKETQYF. The CDR3 DNA follows: TGTGCCAGCAGCCTCGAGGCGCGAAAAGAGACCCAGTACTTC.

The chain carries TRBV19 and TRBJ1-1, with 7 positions matching TRBD1. Germline CDR1 and CDR2: LNHDA and SQIVND (reference sequence). The CDR3 loop spans 14 amino acids. The ends lost 0 bases at V and 10 bases at J; junction bases unmatched: 8. The CDR3 reads CASSIEWTGEGAFF. In nucleotides, the CDR3 is TGTGCCAGTAGTATAGAGTGGACAGGAGAAGGAGCTTTCTTT.

This clonotype was counted only a few times. The CDR3: CASTRGGIQETQYF. The CDR3 region has the DNA TGTGCCAGCACCCGAGGGGGGATCCAAGAGACCCAGTACTTC. The rearrangement joins TRBV7-6 to TRBJ2-5, with D perhaps being TRBD1 or TRBD2 (6 bases each). CDR1 is SGHVS and CDR2 is FNYEAQ in the germline V gene. CDR3 size: 14 residues. The V and J ends lost 7 bases and 1 base respectively, with 13 bases between them. Full variable domain (rest looked up from reference TRBV7-6 and TRBJ2-5): GAGVSQSPRYKVTKRGQDVALRCDPISGHVSLYWYRQALGQGPEFLTYFNYEAQQDKSGLPNDRFSAERPEGSISTLTIQRTEQRDSAMYRCASTRGGIQETQYFGPGTRLLVL.

This clonotype showed up many times. The rearrangement uses TRBV10-3 and TRBJ1-1; TRBD1 is a possible D gene (5 bases). V lost 6 bases to trimming and J lost 3 bases, with 11 bases between them. The CDR3 is 13 residues long. The germline gives CDR1 ENHRY, CDR2 SYGVKD. The CDR3 DNA follows: TGTGCCATCAGAGCAGGGAGGGACACTGAAGCTTTCTTT. Protein: CAIRAGRDTEAFF.

This clonotype has a count of ten or more. This rearrangement joins TRBV5-1 to TRBJ2-5, with D perhaps TRBD1 (6 bases). This CDR3 has 16 amino acids. Germline CDR1 SGHRS, CDR2 YFSETQ. V gave up 9 bases and J gave up 5 bases, with 26 bases separating them. Here the CDR3 reads CATSVDWTASDETQYF. The CDR3 region has the DNA TGCGCCACCTCAGTCGACTGGACAGCCTCCGATGAGACCCAGTACTTC.

Many counts were recorded for this clonotype. V and J are TRBV12-3 or TRBV12-4 and TRBJ2-7; D is possibly TRBD1 or TRBD2 (6 bases each). Between the trimmed V and J ends, which lost 6 bases and 6 bases, there was a span of 21 bases. The CDR3 spans 15 residues. The CDR3 here is CASRPEGGLLGEQYF. CDR3 DNA: TGTGCCAGCAGACCCGAGGGGGGTCTCCTAGGCGAGCAGTACTTC.

This chain joins TRBV11-3 and TRBJ1-1, with D perhaps matching TRBD1 (5 bases). This CDR3 region has 14 residues. V was clipped by 5 bases and J by 1 base, with 11 bases between them. The germline CDR1 and CDR2 sequences are SGHNT and YENEEA. CDR3 protein: CASSATAGNTEAFF. The CDR3 DNA follows: TGTGCCAGCAGCGCGACAGCGGGGAACACTGAAGCTTTCTTT.

This clonotype showed up many times. The chain carries TRBV7-6 and TRBJ2-1; 13 nucleotides line up with TRBD2. This CDR3 comprises 15 residues. Germline CDR1 is SGHVS and CDR2 is FNYEAQ. J lost 7 bases, V lost 5 bases, and 5 bases had no gene match. Written as DNA, the CDR3 is TGTGCCAGCAGCCTGAGGACTAGCGGGAGAAATGAGCAGTTCTTC. The encoded protein is CASSLRTSGRNEQFF. The complete variable domain, with remaining parts taken from reference TRBV7-6 and TRBJ2-1, reads GAGVSQSPRYKVTKRGQDVALRCDPISGHVSLYWYRQALGQGPEFLTYFNYEAQQDKSGLPNDRFSAERPEGSISTLTIQRTEQRDSAMYRCASSLRTSGRNEQFFGPGTRLTVL.

J is TRBJ2-5 and V is TRBV4-1; D gene ambiguous. The CDR3 contains 13 residues. V lost 2 bases to trimming and J lost 4 bases, with 8 bases between them. Germline-derived CDR1 and CDR2 are MGHRA and YSYEKL. The CDR3 spells CASSQRVGETQYF. The CDR3 region has the DNA TGCGCCAGCAGCCAACGAGTTGGAGAGACCCAGTACTTC.